A single sample gave rise to the 5 T cell receptor beta chains below, sequenced in a study of shared clonotypes between healthy human individuals. Some clones are missing from TCRdb's copy, which holds only in-frame ones; the method was immunoSEQ multiplex PCR. The sample contains about 1.1 million clones, approximately 77% of which appear only once. Material: memory CD4+ T cells from PBMCs. The subset was: CD45RA-negative fraction. The receptors shown here come from a man younger than 35 in good health. Some clones in this sample may be carry-over from other donors' samples.

The gene calls are TRBV2 and TRBJ2-3, with D perhaps TRBD1 (8 bases). Trimming removed 6 bases at V and 3 bases at J, with 16 bases between. This CDR3 has 15 residues. Germline lookup yields CDR1 SNHLY and CDR2 FYNNEI. The CDR3 region is CASSAQGGTTDTQYF. The CDR3 nucleotides are TGTGCCAGCAGCGCACAGGGGGGGACGACAGATACGCAGTATTTT.

This sequence joins TRBV14 and TRBJ2-1; 9 bases are a match to TRBD2. Germline V CDR1 and CDR2: SGHDN, FVKESK. This CDR3 comprises 16 residues. The junction had 8 bases not matched to a gene; V was cut back by 1 base and J by 7 bases. The CDR3 region is CASSQAPRGRANEQFF. The DNA of the CDR3 is TGTGCCAGCAGCCAAGCTCCCCGCGGGAGGGCTAATGAGCAGTTCTTC.

J is TRBJ2-5 and V is TRBV28; D possibly corresponds to TRBD1 (8 bases). This CDR3 spans 16 amino acids. V lost 1 base to trimming and J lost 4 bases, with 16 bases between them. CDR1 is MDHEN and CDR2 is SYDVKM in the germline V gene. The CDR3 sequence is CASSLSGGGSLETQYF. DNA of the CDR3: TGTGCCAGCAGTTTATCAGGGGGCGGGAGCCTAGAGACCCAGTACTTC.

The chain has TRBV2 and TRBJ2-2; 7 bases line up with TRBD2. This CDR3 region has 13 residues. Germline V CDR1 and CDR2: SNHLY, FYNNEI. V lost 7 bases and J lost 3; bases outside the gene matches: 2. CDR3 sequence reads: CASTSGYTGELFF. CDR3 nucleotide sequence: TGTGCCAGCACTAGCGGATACACCGGGGAGCTGTTTTTT.

The chain joins TRBV28 to TRBJ1-2; 8 bases map to TRBD1. Germline assignment: CDR1 MDHEN and CDR2 SYDVKM. The ends lost 5 bases at V and 4 bases at J; junction bases unmatched: 3. The CDR3 extends over 13 amino acids. The CDR3 is CASSRQGSYGYTF. CDR3 bases: TGTGCCAGCAGTCGACAGGGGAGCTATGGCTACACCTTC.